Listed here is a single T cell receptor beta chain. Its antigen is not identified. These data come from a study of Ad26.COV2.S vaccination and SARS-CoV-2 variants. Study summary: Ad26.COV2.S was injected intramuscularly once or twice, 56 days apart. Points from the study as a whole: Breadth and depth estimates from TCRs may understate total T cell responses.

Germline-derived CDR1 and CDR2 are MNHNY and SVGAGI (reference sequence). The J segment lost 3 bases and the V segment lost 5 bases, leaving 6 bases of the junction unmatched. The length of the CDR3 is 15 residues. Treatment given: some 20 received Ad26.COV2.S at low or high dose, single or two shots; about 5 received placebo; per-sample allocation not given. Sample collection was performed on day 63 after the first vaccine or placebo injection. Assay: immunoSEQ multiplex PCR; the TCRdb copy retains only in-frame clones and omits some. The repertoire consists of around 300,000 clones, with approximately 90% occurring once and the leading ten covering approximately 4.5%.

This material consisted of peripheral blood, taken in a trial of Ad26.COV2.S vaccine versus placebo. The chain recombines TRBV6-6 with TRBJ1-5; 8 positions match TRBD1. This TCR derives from a person between 18 and 60 years old who received the Ad26.COV2.S COVID-19 vaccine or a placebo. CDR3 loop: CASSPPGGHNQPQHF. In nucleotides, the CDR3 is TGTGCCAGCAGTCCTCCAGGGGGCCACAATCAGCCCCAGCATTTT.